One and the same sample provided the 19 T cell receptor beta chains below, sequenced in a study of T cell clonality in common variable immunodeficiency. General study results and limits: Common variable immunodeficiency TCR beta sequences reportedly had fewer deletions and N-nucleotide insertions.

Sequencing used immunoSEQ multiplex PCR; TCRdb keeps in-frame clones, though not all of them. The data list 26,000 or so clones, none observed once; 24% falls to the top ten. These receptors have no known antigen. The sequenced material came from peripheral blood mononuclear cells. All receptors come from a human donor with common variable immunodeficiency.

This clone occurred many times. The read is 3 residues too short to cover the CDR3 end, so that end is filled in from the germline J gene. This sequence joins TRBV10-3 and TRBJ2-7, with 7 bases that match TRBD1. The length of the CDR3 is 14 residues. Germline assignment: CDR1 ENHRY and CDR2 SYGVKD. The junction had 9 bases not matched to a gene; V was cut back by 4 bases and J by 6 bases. Partial CDR3 DNA: TGTGCCATCAGTGGCACAGGGGCCGAGGGCGAG. Its translation is CAISGTGAEGE. In full, the CDR3 is CAISGTGAEGEQYF.

This clone was counted only a few times. The CDR3 end is not reached by the read, which stops 3 residues before it; the germline J gene fills it in. This chain connects TRBV5-1 to TRBJ2-5; D gene ambiguous. CDR1 is SGHRS and CDR2 is YFSETQ in the germline V gene. The length of the CDR3 is 17 residues. Trimming took 0 bases from V and 3 from J, leaving 18 bases between them. The CDR3 DNA, read in part, is TGCGCCAGCAGCTTGGGCTCTTCTGGGCCATCCAAAGAGACC. This translates into CASSLGSSGPSKET. The whole CDR3 protein reads CASSLGSSGPSKETQYF.

The table lists this clone with a few counts. The observed sequence ends 3 residues before the CDR3 terminus, with the missing tail filled in from the germline J gene. This chain uses TRBV20-1 with TRBJ1-1; a possible D gene is TRBD1 (5 bases). This CDR3 contains 14 residues. CDR1 is DFQATT, CDR2 SNEGSKA, per germline (reference sequence). V was cut by 6 bases and J by 2 bases, with 16 bases left in between. The CDR3 bases that were read are TGCAGTGCCCCAGGCCGACAGAAAAACACTGAA. It encodes CSAPGRQKNTE. The full CDR3 reads CSAPGRQKNTEAFF.

This clone was found many times. The read terminates 3 residues ahead of where the CDR3 ends, so the germline J gene completes it. The chain joins TRBV28 to TRBJ2-5; no clear D. This CDR3 region has 12 residues. V was trimmed by 5 bases and J by 2 bases, leaving 6 bases between them. CDR1 MDHEN and CDR2 SYDVKM come from the germline V gene. The CDR3 loop reads CASSPPQETQYF. CDR3 bases read: TGTGCCAGCAGTCCCCCACAAGAGACC.

This clone turned up a few times. CDR3: CAWSVRTEQPQHF. CDR3 DNA (partial): TGTGCCTGGAGTGTCAGGACAGAGCAGCCC. The chain is built from TRBV30 and TRBJ1-5, with D tentatively TRBD1 (6 bases). The read gets to within 3 residues of the CDR3 end, and the germline J gene fills in the rest. Germline V gives CDR1 GTSNPN, CDR2 SVGIG (reference sequence). The CDR3 length is 13 residues. The ends were cut back, 0 bases at V and 7 bases at J, with 10 bases in the middle.

This clone was picked up many times. Read sequence stops 3 residues before the CDR3 end, and the germline J gene provides the missing end. The gene calls are TRBV20-1 and TRBJ2-5; the D is unclear. The CDR3 totals 14 residues. Trimming removed 0 bases from V and 4 bases from J, with 12 bases in between. Looked up from germline, CDR1 is DFQATT and CDR2 is SNEGSKA (reference sequence). The part of the CDR3 DNA that was read is TGCAGTGCTAGAGATGAAGGGTACGGAGAGACC. This translates into CSARDEGYGET. The whole CDR3 protein is CSARDEGYGETQYF.

This clone occurred many times. The read falls 3 residues short of the CDR3 end, and the missing part is taken from the germline J gene. The chain is built from TRBV19 and TRBJ2-1; maybe TRBD1 (6 bases). The CDR3 runs 13 residues. The germline CDR1 and CDR2 sequences are LNHDA and SQIVND (reference sequence). Trimming removed 10 bases at V and 5 bases at J, with 15 bases between. The CDR3 loop is CATMDRTHNEQFF. The part of the CDR3 DNA that was read is TGTGCCACTATGGACAGAACCCACAATGAG.

This clone was found many times. The read ends 3 residues before the CDR3 terminus; that terminus is restored from the germline J gene. The chain combines TRBV7-3 with TRBJ2-1, with D maybe TRBD2 (6 bases). The CDR3 consists of 12 residues. Germline CDR1 SGHTA, CDR2 FQGTGA. V lost 7 bases and J lost 7, with 11 bases in between. The sequenced CDR3 bases are TGTGCCAGCACCAATGGAGGGAATGAG. This translates into CASTNGGNE. The whole CDR3 protein reads CASTNGGNEQFF.

This clone was counted ten times or more. The read terminates 3 residues before the CDR3 end, so the remaining end is supplied by the germline J gene. The V gene is TRBV10-3, the J gene TRBJ2-6; 12 bases are a match to TRBD1. Per germline, CDR1 ENHRY and CDR2 SYGVKD. This CDR3 region has 16 residues. V shed 5 bases, J shed 4 bases, and the junction held 3 bases outside the gene matches. CDR3 bases read: TGTGCCATCAGTCCGGGACAGGGGGCGGGGGCCAACGTC. Its protein product is CAISPGQGAGANV. The CDR3 in its entirety is CAISPGQGAGANVLTF.

This clone was seen ten or more times. The read stops 3 residues short of the end of the CDR3; the missing end is completed from the germline J gene. The chain carries TRBV5-4 and TRBJ2-3, with 8 positions matching TRBD1. Germline loops: CDR1 SGHNT, CDR2 YYREEE (reference sequence). CDR3 length: 14 residues. J was trimmed by 1 base and V by 5 bases; bases with no gene match: 3. CDR3 bases read: TGTGCCAGCAGTTCGACAGGGGGCACAGATACG. It encodes CASSSTGGTDT. The whole CDR3 is CASSSTGGTDTQYF. Full variable domain (remainder filled in from reference TRBV5-4 and TRBJ2-3): ETGVTQSPTHLIKTRGQQVTLRCSSQSGHNTVSWYQQALGQGPQFIFQYYREEENGRGNFPPRFSGLQFPNYSSELNVNALELDDSALYLCASSSTGGTDTQYFGPGTRLTVL.

This clone is deemed large (0.1 to 1%). The read ends 3 residues before the CDR3 terminus; that terminus is restored from the germline J gene. The chain links TRBV14 to TRBJ1-1, with D unresolved. The CDR3 runs 12 residues. Germline V gene lookup returns CDR1 SGHDN and CDR2 FVKESK. The covered CDR3 bases are TGTGCCAGCAGCCAAGTCTCACAGGAA. As protein: CASSQVSQE. The full-length CDR3 reads as CASSQVSQEAFF.

This clone was found a few times. With the read ending 3 residues before the CDR3 end, the germline J gene is used to fill in that end. J is TRBJ2-2 and V is TRBV7-3; possibly TRBD1 for D (6 bases). The V end lost 4 bases, the J end lost 4 bases, and 13 bases lay between the germline ends. Germline values: CDR1 SGHTA, CDR2 FQGTGA. The CDR3 consists of 15 residues. This chain's CDR3 is CASSSRARGTGELFF. Partial CDR3 DNA: TGTGCCAGCAGCTCCCGGGCCAGGGGCACCGGGGAG.

This clone was counted many times. The read falls 3 residues short of the CDR3 end, and the missing part is taken from the germline J gene. V usage is TRBV2 and J usage is TRBJ1-6; perhaps TRBD1 as D (5 bases). Trimming took off 4 bases at V and 8 bases at J, with 12 bases between the two ends. Germline V gives CDR1 SNHLY, CDR2 FYNNEI. This CDR3 comprises 14 residues. CDR3 loop: CASSVTQGDSPLHF. The DNA read from the CDR3 is TGTGCCAGCAGTGTAACGCAGGGCGATTCACCC.

This clone has at least ten counts. The read ends 3 residues before the CDR3 terminus; that terminus is restored from the germline J gene. This chain uses TRBV2 with TRBJ2-7; D possibly matches TRBD1 or TRBD2 (5 bases each). This CDR3 has 15 residues. The germline gives CDR1 SNHLY, CDR2 FYNNEI. V lost 4 bases, J lost 3 bases, and 16 bases lay in between. CDR3 region: CASSGGAASYYEQYF. The sequenced part of the CDR3 DNA is TGTGCCAGCAGTGGAGGGGCCGCGTCTTACTACGAG.

There are many counts of this clone. Read coverage stops 3 residues before the CDR3 terminus; the germline J gene supplies the remainder. The chain links TRBV6-2 or TRBV6-3 to TRBJ2-7; D remains unclear. The germline gives CDR1 MNHEY, CDR2 SVGEGT. V dropped 2 bases and J dropped 1 base, with 12 bases sitting between them. The CDR3 runs 15 residues. The part of the CDR3 DNA that was read is TGTGCCAGCAGTTACGCCGGGTCGCGATCCTACGAG. Protein product: CASSYAGSRSYE. From start to end, the CDR3 is CASSYAGSRSYEQYF.

Many counts were recorded for this clone. The read falls 3 residues short of the CDR3 end, and the missing part is taken from the germline J gene. The V and J genes are TRBV20-1 and TRBJ1-5, with a weak D call TRBD1 (6 bases). The germline V gene encodes CDR1 DFQATT and CDR2 SNEGSKA (reference sequence). This CDR3 spans 13 amino acids. V gave up 6 bases and J gave up 7 bases, with 16 bases separating them. The sequenced CDR3 bases are TGCAGTGCGTACTCAGGGGACGGACAGCCC. It encodes CSAYSGDGQP. The entire CDR3 protein is CSAYSGDGQPQHF.

This clone was detected ten times or more. The observed sequence ends 3 residues before the CDR3 terminus, with the missing tail filled in from the germline J gene. The chain joins TRBV14 to TRBJ2-7, with a tentative D call TRBD2 (5 bases). Germline CDR1 and CDR2: SGHDN and FVKESK. CDR3 size: 14 residues. V shed 0 bases and J shed 2 bases, with 8 bases lying between them. CDR3 DNA, as far as it was read: TGTGCCAGCAGCCAAGAAGTAGCGCCCTACGAG. Translation gives CASSQEVAPYE. The entire CDR3 reads CASSQEVAPYEQYF.

This clone appeared many times. The sequenced fragment ends 3 residues before the CDR3 boundary, so the rest is inferred from the germline J gene. The chain recombines TRBV11-2 with TRBJ2-1; tentatively, D is TRBD1 (5 bases). This CDR3 region has 15 residues. V lost 1 base, J lost 6 bases, and 13 bases lay in between. Germline V gives CDR1 SGHAT, CDR2 FQNNGV. The covered CDR3 bases are TGTGCCAGCAGCTTAGGATGGGGCCGGGTCAATGAG. Protein product: CASSLGWGRVNE. The complete CDR3 sequence is CASSLGWGRVNEQFF.

This clone has at least ten counts. The DNA ends 3 residues before the CDR3 does, and the rest of the CDR3 is filled in from the germline J gene. This chain uses TRBV5-6 with TRBJ1-1; D is unclear. Trimming took 1 base from V and 5 from J, leaving 6 bases between them. Germline V CDR1 and CDR2: SGHDT, YYEEEE. The CDR3 contains 12 residues. CDR3 sequence reads: CASSLQDTEAFF. The covered CDR3 bases are TGTGCCAGCAGCTTGCAGGATACTGAA.